The text below deals with one TCR beta chain. Its antigen is unknown. Regions amplified from RNA transcripts were the TCR beta CDR3 regions. Using the HTBI primer set, a first-round RT-PCR was run on the TCR CDR3. One entry per CDR3 protein results from TCRdb running MiXCR on the multiplex PCR reads. In the table there are hundreds of thousands of distinct CDR3 sequences, around 14% of which are singletons. The data were taken from a study of T cells in Graves' hyperthyroidism and ophthalmopathy. Clinicians diagnosed patients from clinical symptoms, serum thyroxine and TRAb, thyroid ultrasound and orbital computed tomography. General study findings and limits: The blood repertoire included most of the expanded thyroid clonotypes above 0.001.

CDR3 length: 12 residues. Germline lookup yields CDR1 KGHDR and CDR2 SFDVKD. V gave up 11 bases and J gave up 2 bases, with 8 bases separating them. The sample taken for sequencing was blood. The chain employs TRBV24-1 and TRBJ2-2; D ambiguous. The receptor was isolated from a woman in her late teens or twenties with Graves' hyperthyroidism. The CDR3 DNA is TGTGCCATCCAGGCTAACACCGGGGAGCTGTTTTTT. Its protein product is CAIQANTGELFF.